The 7 T cell receptor beta chains listed next were all sequenced from one sample in a study of blood T cells in healthy people across ages (dated by TCRdb to 2014 to 2015). The method was 5' RACE. The listed sequencing device is Illumina HiSeq 2500. The second PCR ran for about 7 to 11 cycles and used a J-beta primer mix along with a sample-barcoded 5' primer. Using fastp at Q25 and MiXCR, TCRdb reprocessed the public reads and kept productive beta chains. Rows merge per CDR3 protein into single entries with the most common DNA and genes. The sample table contains approximately 800,000 distinct CDR3 sequences; only one count was recorded for less than 70% of them. The top ten constitute 41% of the sample. Sample: blood. The receptor set was obtained from a man older than 75 in good health.

This clonotype was seen a few times. The chain couples TRBV18 to TRBJ2-1; 14 positions match TRBD2. V lost 2 bases, J lost 0 bases, and 0 bases stayed unmatched. In germline, CDR1 is KGHSH, CDR2 LQKENI. CDR3 length: 17 residues. The CDR3 sequence is CASSPGTSGSSYNEQFF. The CDR3 nucleotides are TGTGCCAGCTCACCAGGGACTAGCGGGAGCTCCTACAATGAGCAGTTCTTC.

The chain joins TRBV7-2 to TRBJ2-2, with 9 bases identical to TRBD2. The CDR3 runs to 18 residues. Per the germline V gene, CDR1 is SGHTA and CDR2 is FQGNSA. V shed 1 base, J shed 5 bases, and the junction held 11 bases outside the gene matches. The CDR3 DNA reads TGTGCCAGCAGCTTAGATGGCGGGAGGGCCTCCGTGACCGGGGAGCTGTTTTTT. This gives the protein CASSLDGGRASVTGELFF.

The gene calls are TRBV6-1 and TRBJ2-1, with 10 bases matching TRBD2. This CDR3 comprises 14 residues. Germline V gives CDR1 MNHNS, CDR2 SASEGT. V was pared by 2 bases and J by 12 bases, with 7 bases of the junction left unmatched. The CDR3 sequence: CASSETLAGVGQFF. The CDR3, as DNA: TGTGCCAGCAGTGAAACGCTAGCGGGAGTCGGGCAGTTCTTC.

This chain links TRBV20-1 with TRBJ2-2, with 9 bases matching TRBD2. CDR3 length equals 15 residues. The V gene's germline CDR1 is DFQATT and CDR2 SNEGSKA (reference sequence). V lost 6 bases to trimming and J lost 2 bases; unmatched junction nucleotides: 7. The CDR3 DNA follows: TGCAGTGCCCCAAGGACTAGCGTCAACACCGGGGAGCTGTTTTTT. Translated: CSAPRTSVNTGELFF.

CDR3 coding DNA: TGTGCCAGCAGCCCGAGACACGCGGCGGATACGCAGTATTTT. It is translated as CASSPRHAADTQYF. The chain recombines TRBV7-3 with TRBJ2-3; D unresolved. CDR1 is SGHTA and CDR2 is FQGTGA in the germline V gene. This CDR3 is 14 amino acids long. V lost 5 bases to trimming and J lost 6 bases, with 15 bases between them. Full variable domain (remainder filled in from reference TRBV7-3 and TRBJ2-3): GAGVSQTPSNKVTEKGKYVELRCDPISGHTALYWYRQSLGQGPEFLIYFQGTGAADDSGLPNDRFFAVRPEGSVSTLKIQRTERGDSAVYLCASSPRHAADTQYFGPGTRLTVL.

On this clonotype itself: One end of the junction varies from germline; a read error may be responsible. The chain joins TRBV6-4 to TRBJ2-1; TRBD2 might be the D (6 bases). CDR1 is MRHNA and CDR2 is SNTAGT in the germline V gene. This CDR3 has 14 residues. DNA for the CDR3: TGTGCCAACAGTGAGTTAGTGGGAGGCGGTGAGCAGTTCTTC. Translated, it gives CANSELVGGGEQFF.

This clonotype has a handful of counts. The chain is built from TRBV19 and TRBJ2-3; a weak D match, TRBD1 (5 bases). The CDR3 is 12 residues long. Trimming stripped 5 bases from V and 14 bases from J, with 17 bases between. Germline V lookup: CDR1 LNHDA, CDR2 SQIVND (reference sequence). The CDR3 protein is CASSSDSRYAYF. CDR3 sequence (DNA): TGTGCCAGTAGTTCCGACAGCAGATACGCGTATTTT.